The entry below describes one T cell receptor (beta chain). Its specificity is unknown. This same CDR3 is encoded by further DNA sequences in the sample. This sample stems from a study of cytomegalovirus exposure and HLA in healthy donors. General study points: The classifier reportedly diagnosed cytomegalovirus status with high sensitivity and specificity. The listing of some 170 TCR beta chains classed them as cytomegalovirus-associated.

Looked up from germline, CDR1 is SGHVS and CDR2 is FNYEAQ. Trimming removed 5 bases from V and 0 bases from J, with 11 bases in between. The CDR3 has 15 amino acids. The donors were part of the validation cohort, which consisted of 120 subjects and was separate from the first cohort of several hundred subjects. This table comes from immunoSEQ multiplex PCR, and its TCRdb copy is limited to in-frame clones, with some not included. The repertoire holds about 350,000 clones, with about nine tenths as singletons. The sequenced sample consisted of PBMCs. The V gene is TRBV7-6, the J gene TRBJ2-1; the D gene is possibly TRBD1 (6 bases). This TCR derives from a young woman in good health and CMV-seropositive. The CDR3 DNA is TGTGCCAGCAGCCCTACGACAGGCTCCTACAATGAGCAGTTCTTC. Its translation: CASSPTTGSYNEQFF.